This T cell receptor beta chain was sequenced in a study of T cells after yellow fever vaccination. Regarding the study as a whole: Reappearance after the booster was seen for most primary-vaccination clones, at more than 95% CD4 and more than 80% CD8.

Worth noting for this clonotype: Antigen: not known.

The CDR3 length is 15 residues. V lost 2 bases and J lost 1, with 11 bases in between. Germline V gene data show CDR1 as ENHRY and CDR2 as SYGVKD. TCRdb redid the calling of the 5' RACE reads with MiXCR, one entry per CDR3 protein. The sample has about 300,000 distinct CDR3 sequences, about 10% seen once. This receptor was taken from a man younger than 30 who received the YFV17D yellow fever vaccine. The specimen was CD4+ T cells sorted from PBMCs, collected 5 days after the yellow fever booster vaccination. The chain is built from TRBV10-3 and TRBJ1-1; D gene uncertain. CDR3 in amino acids: CAISEPRTANTEAFF. DNA of the CDR3: TGTGCCATCAGTGAGCCCCGGACCGCGAACACTGAAGCTTTCTTT.